The clone carrying this T cell receptor (beta chain) was seen at least ten times. The CDR3 contains 10 residues. Trimming left V 6 bases short and J 7 bases short, with 4 bases between. Preparation of the TCRbeta library was carried out with unique molecular identifiers. One entry per CDR3 protein, called by TCRdb with MiXCR from the PCR reads. This repertoire shows around 600,000 distinct CDR3 sequences, roughly a tenth found once; its top ten account for 3.5% to 5%. The entry originates in a study of T-cell reconstitution after alpha-beta-depleted transplantation in children. The material sequenced was PBMCs from the stem cell graft donor, taken from the stem cell graft. This TCR was recovered from a human donor who donated a stem cell graft to a child with acute myeloid leukemia. The rearrangement links TRBV12-3 or TRBV12-4 to TRBJ2-1; D call uncertain. The CDR3 sequence is CASSNNEQFF. CDR3 DNA: TGTGCCAGCAGCAATAATGAGCAGTTCTTC.